This T cell receptor beta chain was found in a study of T cell responses to AZD1222 COVID-19 vaccine. The study's findings and limits: Donors were chiefly white British, with a greater number of females, and clonal diversity was perhaps underestimated.

Assay used: immunoSEQ multiplex PCR; TCRdb lists only in-frame clones, some missing. The data contain 200,000 to 300,000 clones, 85% to 95% of them singletons. The CDR3 has 14 amino acids. V was trimmed by 4 bases and J by 3 bases, leaving 13 bases between them. CDR1 SEHNR and CDR2 FQNEAQ come from the germline V gene (reference sequence). As concerns this clone: What it recognizes is unknown.

The chain links TRBV7-9 to TRBJ2-7; either TRBD1 or TRBD2 may supply D (7 bases each). Sequenced material: peripheral blood, taken on day 0 of AZD1222 vaccination. This receptor was identified in an adult in good health. CDR3 sequence: CASSSDREGYEQYF. The CDR3, as DNA: TGTGCCAGCAGCTCCGACAGGGAGGGCTACGAGCAGTACTTC. The variable domain in full, with the rest retrieved from reference TRBV7-9 and TRBJ2-7, is DTGVSQNPRHKITKRGQNVTFRCDPISEHNRLYWYRQTLGQGPEFLTYFQNEAQLEKSRLLSDRFSAERPKGSFSTLEIQRTEQGDSAMYLCASSSDREGYEQYFGPGTRLTVT.